These 12 T cell receptor beta chains originate from one sample sequenced in a study of blood T cells in healthy people across ages. The authors ran a second PCR of about 7 to 12 cycles using a sample-barcoded 5' primer and a J-beta primer mix. Each CDR3 protein gets one entry after TCRdb re-called the 5' RACE reads with MiXCR. The sample consists of 1.5 million to 2 million distinct CDR3 sequences, about 39% of them appearing once. The sequencing input was blood. Every receptor here comes from a human donor in good health.

This clonotype has just a few counts. The J gene is TRBJ2-3, the V gene TRBV12-3 or TRBV12-4; D is ambiguous. Trimming removed 4 bases from V and 7 bases from J, with 6 bases in between. This CDR3 is 11 amino acids long. In DNA form, the CDR3 reads TGTGCCAGCAGTTCCGCTAATACGCAGTATTTT. Amino acids: CASSSANTQYF.

This clonotype was detected ten times or more. V usage is TRBV20-1 and J usage is TRBJ2-5, with D possibly called TRBD1 or TRBD2 (5 bases each). The CDR3 totals 13 residues. In germline, CDR1 is DFQATT, CDR2 SNEGSKA (reference sequence). Trimming removed 8 bases from V and 2 bases from J, with 15 bases in between. CDR3 DNA sequence: TGCAGTAGCTTCGGGGCCGAACAAGAGACCCAGTACTTC. Translated, it gives CSSFGAEQETQYF.

This clonotype was counted a few times. The V call is TRBV7-2, the J call TRBJ2-2; no clear D gene. V was trimmed by 1 base and J by 1 base, leaving 10 bases between them. Germline V gene sequence: CDR1 SGHTA, CDR2 FQGNSA. This CDR3 is 16 amino acids long. In DNA, the CDR3 is TGTGCCAGCAGCTTAGTTCTGTGGGGGAACACCGGGGAGCTGTTTTTT. Protein sequence: CASSLVLWGNTGELFF.

V is TRBV29-1 and J is TRBJ2-4; D is unresolved. The J call is doubtful: the DNA matches TRBJ2-7 better. Looked up from germline, CDR1 is SQVTM and CDR2 is ANQGSEA. The CDR3 consists of 11 residues. For the CDR3, the DNA is TGCAGCGCGCGTTTCGACTACGAGCAGTACTTC. This sequence encodes CSARFDYEQYF.

The rearrangement joins TRBV4-3 to TRBJ2-2, with 7 bases aligning to TRBD1. J was trimmed by 4 bases and V by 3 bases; bases with no gene match: 2. This CDR3 region has 14 residues. CDR1 is LGHNA and CDR2 is YSLEER in the germline V gene. This CDR3 is CASSHRQGTGELFF. CDR3 bases: TGCGCCAGCAGCCATCGACAGGGCACCGGGGAGCTGTTTTTT.

The gene calls are TRBV6-6 and TRBJ2-3, with D perhaps TRBD1 or TRBD2 (5 bases each). The length of the CDR3 is 15 residues. The germline V gene encodes CDR1 MNHNY and CDR2 SVGAGI (reference sequence). The ends were cut back, 5 bases at V and 2 bases at J, with 14 bases in the middle. The CDR3 coding sequence is TGTGCCAGCAGTGGGACCCTAGTTTACACAGATACGCAGTATTTT. Translating gives CASSGTLVYTDTQYF.

This chain connects TRBV5-6 to TRBJ2-1; D gene ambiguous. The CDR3 length is 15 residues. Germline values: CDR1 SGHDT, CDR2 YYEEEE. Between the trimmed V and J ends, which lost 0 bases and 2 bases, there was a span of 9 bases. CDR3 nucleotides: TGTGCCAGCAGCTTGGAACCTGACCCCTACAATGAGCAGTTCTTC. Amino acids: CASSLEPDPYNEQFF.

The sample holds a few counts of this clonotype. The chain combines TRBV20-1 with TRBJ2-7; D may be TRBD1 or TRBD2 (5 bases each). TRBJ2-5 explains the end of the DNA better; the J call may be wrong. This CDR3 is 13 amino acids long. Germline CDR1 DFQATT, CDR2 SNEGSKA (reference sequence). The CDR3 DNA is TGCACAATTCGGGGATCCCAGGGCGAGACCCAGTACTTC. This gives the protein CTIRGSQGETQYF.

The V gene is TRBV20-1, the J gene TRBJ2-3; D uncertain. Between the trimmed V and J ends, which lost 7 bases and 6 bases, there was a span of 11 bases. The CDR3 extends over 11 amino acids. The germline CDR1 and CDR2 sequences are DFQATT and SNEGSKA (reference sequence). Written as DNA, the CDR3 is TGCAGTGTCAAATGGGTGGATACGCAGTATTTT. Encoded protein: CSVKWVDTQYF.

This chain joins TRBV20-1 and TRBJ2-1; 8 nucleotides agree with TRBD2. The CDR3 is 14 residues long. The germline CDR1 and CDR2 sequences are DFQATT and SNEGSKA (reference sequence). J gave up 9 bases and V 3 bases, and 10 bases lay outside the gene matches. The CDR3 loop is CSASAGGPLGEQFF. The CDR3, as DNA: TGCAGTGCTAGCGCGGGGGGCCCGTTAGGTGAGCAGTTCTTC.

This clonotype was observed a few times. The rearrangement uses TRBV20-1 and TRBJ2-7; 8 bases align to TRBD2. From germline, CDR1 is DFQATT and CDR2 SNEGSKA (reference sequence). With 3 bases clipped from V and 2 bases from J, the junction kept 9 bases outside the gene matches. The CDR3 contains 15 residues. DNA of the CDR3: TGCAGTGCTAGTCTTCCCATAGCGGGGACCTACGAGCAGTACTTC. Protein: CSASLPIAGTYEQYF.

The gene calls are TRBV4-3 and TRBJ1-4; perhaps TRBD1 as D (5 bases). Per germline, CDR1 LGHNA and CDR2 YSLEER. Trimming pared 0 bases from V and 10 bases from J, leaving 15 bases between. The CDR3 extends over 15 amino acids. The CDR3 loop is CASSQDGTRLGKLFF. In DNA form, the CDR3 reads TGCGCCAGCAGCCAAGATGGGACCCGGTTGGGAAAACTGTTTTTT.